The clone carrying this T cell receptor (beta chain) was detected many times. Its antigen remains unidentified. TCRdb re-analysed the 5' RACE reads in MiXCR, keeping a single row per CDR3 protein. The sample yields several thousand distinct CDR3 sequences, roughly 7.5% seen once. The time point here: sample taken at primary tumor resection. Donation came from over 60 patients with untreated early-stage non-small cell lung cancer. Extraction of whole RNA from tumor, nontumor lung or frozen PBMC preceded unsorted sequencing. The sample originates from a study of spatial heterogeneity in lung cancer. About the study: Each time, sequencing found more beta-chain sequences than alpha-chain sequences.

The length of the CDR3 is 14 residues. V shed 5 bases, J shed 5 bases, and the junction held 6 bases outside the gene matches. Germline loops: CDR1 SGHTA, CDR2 FQGNSA. Study-level findings and limits: Tracking of tumor mutation counts was seen in expanded intratumoral alpha and beta TCR counts.

The receptor was derived from a male donor with early-stage non-small cell lung cancer. V is TRBV7-2 and J is TRBJ2-5, with TRBD1 identical over 9 bases. The sample here was lung tumor tissue, taken at surgery. The CDR3 here is CASSKGQGGETQYF. The DNA of the CDR3 is TGTGCCAGCAGCAAGGGACAGGGAGGGGAGACCCAGTACTTC.